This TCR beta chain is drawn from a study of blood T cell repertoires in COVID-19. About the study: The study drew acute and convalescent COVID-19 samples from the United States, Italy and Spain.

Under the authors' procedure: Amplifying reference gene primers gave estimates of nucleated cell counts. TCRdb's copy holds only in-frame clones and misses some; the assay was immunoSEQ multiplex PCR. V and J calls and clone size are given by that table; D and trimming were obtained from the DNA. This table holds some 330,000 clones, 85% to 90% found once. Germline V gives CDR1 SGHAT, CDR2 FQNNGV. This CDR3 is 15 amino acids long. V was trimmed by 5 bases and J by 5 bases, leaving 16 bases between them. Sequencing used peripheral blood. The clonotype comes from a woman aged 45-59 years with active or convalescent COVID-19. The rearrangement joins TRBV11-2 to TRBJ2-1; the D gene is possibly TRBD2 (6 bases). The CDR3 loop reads CASSIPLALDNEQFF. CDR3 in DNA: TGTGCCAGCAGCATCCCACTAGCTCTTGACAATGAGCAGTTCTTC.